The T cell receptor beta chain under discussion was sequenced for a study of cytomegalovirus exposure and HLA in healthy donors. The germline V and J ends were trimmed by 1 base and 1 base, with 8 bases remaining between them. This CDR3 has 15 residues. The V gene's germline CDR1 is SGHDN and CDR2 FVKESK. TCRdb keeps only in-frame clones here, not all; method: immunoSEQ multiplex PCR. The sample yields 200,000 to 250,000 clones, approximately 88% seen once. Study results and limitations: As confirmed in vitro, three CMV-associated chains were specific for CMV antigens.

As concerns this clone: Its antigen is unidentified.

This chain connects TRBV14 to TRBJ2-1; D not certain. This TCR was recovered from a woman aged 30 to 39 in good health and CMV-seropositive. The specimen sequenced was PBMCs. CDR3 in amino acids: CASSQGTSSYNEQFF. The CDR3, as DNA: TGTGCCAGCAGCCAAGGGACCAGTTCCTACAATGAGCAGTTCTTC. Looking up the rest from reference TRBV14 and TRBJ2-1 gives the full variable domain: EAGVTQFPSHSVIEKGQTVTLRCDPISGHDNLYWYRRVMGKEIKFLLHFVKESKQDESGMPNNRFLAERTGGTYSTLKVQPAELEDSGVYFCASSQGTSSYNEQFFGPGTRLTVL.